The 13 T cell receptor beta chains below all came from one sample that was sequenced in a study of shared clonotypes between healthy human individuals. The protocol was immunoSEQ multiplex PCR, while the TCRdb copy is restricted to in-frame clones and leaves out a portion. The data hold some 2.3 million clones, with over 85% observed a single time. The source material was naive CD4+ T cells from PBMCs. Subset reported: CD45RA+ positively selected. Receptors originate from a man aged 18 to 29 in good health. Some clones in this sample may be carry-over from other donors' samples.

V and J are TRBV4-2 and TRBJ1-4; 9 positions agree with TRBD1. CDR3 length equals 16 residues. Per germline, CDR1 LGHNA and CDR2 YNFKEQ. J gave up 8 bases and V 0 bases, and 7 bases lay outside the gene matches. Here the CDR3 reads CASSQDGTGSDEKLFF. The CDR3 nucleotides read TGTGCCAGCAGCCAAGACGGGACAGGGAGCGACGAAAAACTGTTTTTT.

To note about this clone: In the same sample, other DNA sequences code for this CDR3. The chain links TRBV9 to TRBJ2-7, with TRBD1 identical over 10 bases. CDR1 SGDLS and CDR2 YYNGEE come from the germline V gene. V dropped 4 bases and J dropped 5; count of bases not matched to a gene: 6. The length of the CDR3 is 14 residues. The CDR3 region has the DNA TGTGCCAGCAGCCCTCGACAGGGGGCCAACGAGCAGTACTTC. It codes for CASSPRQGANEQYF.

V gene TRBV11-2 combines with J gene TRBJ2-7; D not certain. From germline, CDR1 is SGHAT and CDR2 FQNNGV. V was pared by 1 base and J by 6 bases, with 16 bases between. This CDR3 is 15 amino acids long. Written as DNA, the CDR3 is TGTGCCAGCAGCTTAGTGGCACTAAAGGCGACCGAGCAGTACTTC. It encodes CASSLVALKATEQYF.

V usage is TRBV6-1 and J usage is TRBJ1-3; possible D gene TRBD1, 5 bases. This CDR3 has 15 residues. V was clipped by 6 bases and J by 0 bases, with 12 bases between them. Germline V gene data show CDR1 as MNHNS and CDR2 as SASEGT. The CDR3, as DNA: TGTGCCAGCAGGGAGGGGCCCGCCTCTGGAAACACCATATATTTT. Its protein is CASREGPASGNTIYF.

Concerning this clone itself: This sample includes further DNA sequences coding for the same CDR3. The genes are TRBV5-1 and TRBJ2-3; 7 bases match TRBD1. The CDR3 sequence is 15 residues long. V was pared by 4 bases and J by 3 bases, with 8 bases of the junction left unmatched. Germline-derived CDR1 and CDR2 are SGHRS and YFSETQ. In DNA, the CDR3 is TGCGCCAGCAGCCTAACAGGGGAAAGTACAGATACGCAGTATTTT. Encoded protein: CASSLTGESTDTQYF.

This clone was seen only once. V and J are TRBV28 and TRBJ1-5; D gene unclear. Germline loops: CDR1 MDHEN, CDR2 SYDVKM. V lost 2 bases and J lost 8, with 16 bases in between. This CDR3 comprises 15 residues. CDR3 loop: CASSLVDKHGKPQHF. The CDR3 region has the DNA TGTGCCAGCAGTTTAGTCGACAAACACGGTAAGCCCCAGCATTTT.

The chain links TRBV28 to TRBJ1-1; TRBD1 might be the D (5 bases). The CDR3 is made up of 13 amino acids. Trimming pared 4 bases from V and 4 bases from J, leaving 10 bases between. In germline, CDR1 is MDHEN, CDR2 SYDVKM. Here the CDR3 DNA reads TGTGCCAGCAGTTCGGGGACCTCCACTGAAGCTTTCTTT. It codes for CASSSGTSTEAFF. Supplemented by reference TRBV28 and TRBJ1-1, the full variable domain reads DVKVTQSSRYLVKRTGEKVFLECVQDMDHENMFWYRQDPGLGLRLIYFSYDVKMKEKGDIPEGYSVSREKKERFSLILESASTNQTSMYLCASSSGTSTEAFFGQGTRLTVV.

The V gene is TRBV5-4, the J gene TRBJ1-1; D gene uncertain. Looked up from germline, CDR1 is SGHNT and CDR2 is YYREEE (reference sequence). The CDR3 is made up of 16 amino acids. V lost 0 bases and J lost 5, with 17 bases in between. CDR3 nucleotide sequence: TGTGCCAGCAGCTTGGGATATACGGGGAGCCGGACTGAAGCTTTCTTT. Translation gives CASSLGYTGSRTEAFF.

This clone was observed a single time. The chain couples TRBV7-8 to TRBJ1-5; TRBD1 matches 11 bases. Germline loops: CDR1 SGHVS, CDR2 FQNEAQ. J lost 6 bases, V lost 5 bases, and 9 bases had no gene match. The CDR3 covers 16 residues. The CDR3 region is CASSLYGQGASQPQHF. The CDR3 nucleotides read TGTGCCAGCAGCCTGTACGGACAGGGGGCGAGTCAGCCCCAGCATTTT.

V gene TRBV5-1 combines with J gene TRBJ1-1; D perhaps matches TRBD1 (5 bases). CDR1 is SGHRS, CDR2 YFSETQ, per germline. CDR3 length equals 15 residues. V lost 0 bases and J lost 3, with 12 bases in between. CDR3 sequence (DNA): TGCGCCAGCAGCTTGGCCCCCGGCAGGGACACTGAAGCTTTCTTT. It specifies CASSLAPGRDTEAFF.

This rearrangement joins TRBV18 to TRBJ2-3; 12 bases fit TRBD2. The CDR3 length is 15 residues. The V segment lost 3 bases and the J segment 7 bases; nucleotides outside the gene matches: 5. The germline V gene has CDR1 KGHSH and CDR2 LQKENI. CDR3 nucleotide sequence: TGTGCCAGCTCACCCTCTAGCGGGAGGGGTAATACGCAGTATTTT. It yields the protein CASSPSSGRGNTQYF.

The chain uses TRBV10-3 and TRBJ2-4; D remains unclear. Germline lookup yields CDR1 ENHRY and CDR2 SYGVKD. This CDR3 has 13 residues. With 0 bases removed from V and 8 bases from J, the gap between germline ends came to 8 bases. The DNA of the CDR3 is TGTGCCATCAGTGAGTCGATAAGGGACATTCAGTACTTC. Translated, it gives CAISESIRDIQYF.

This chain connects TRBV6-6 to TRBJ2-1; 7 bases match TRBD2. J was trimmed by 8 bases and V by 4 bases; bases with no gene match: 11. The CDR3 is 15 amino acids. Germline V gene data show CDR1 as MNHNY and CDR2 as SVGAGI (reference sequence). CDR3 sequence reads: CASSWEGRWGDEQFF. Here the CDR3 DNA reads TGTGCCAGCAGTTGGGAGGGGCGATGGGGCGATGAGCAGTTCTTC.